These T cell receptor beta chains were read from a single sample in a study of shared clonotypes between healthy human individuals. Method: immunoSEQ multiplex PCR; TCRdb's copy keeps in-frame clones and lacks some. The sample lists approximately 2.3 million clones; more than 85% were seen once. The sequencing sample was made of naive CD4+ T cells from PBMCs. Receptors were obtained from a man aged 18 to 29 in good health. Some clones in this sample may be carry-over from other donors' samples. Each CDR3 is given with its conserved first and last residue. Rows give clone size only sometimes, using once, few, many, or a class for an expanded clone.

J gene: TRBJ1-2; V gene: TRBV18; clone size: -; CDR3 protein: CASSPPGARGGYGYTF
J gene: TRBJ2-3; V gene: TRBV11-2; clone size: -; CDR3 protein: CASSLGLAASTDTQYF
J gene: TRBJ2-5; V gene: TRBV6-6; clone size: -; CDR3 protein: CASSYSIAGGGETQYF
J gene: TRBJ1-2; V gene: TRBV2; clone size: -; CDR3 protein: CASRPDRAGYGYTF
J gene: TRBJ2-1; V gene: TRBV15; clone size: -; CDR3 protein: CATSRGQGWSYNEQFF
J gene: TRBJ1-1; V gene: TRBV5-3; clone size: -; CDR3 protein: CARIRREAFF
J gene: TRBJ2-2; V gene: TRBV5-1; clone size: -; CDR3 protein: CASSGTVNTGELFF
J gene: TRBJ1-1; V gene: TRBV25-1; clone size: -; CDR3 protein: CASRSPGVSTEAFF
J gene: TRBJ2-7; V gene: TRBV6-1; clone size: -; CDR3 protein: CASSDLGTGVSSYEQYF
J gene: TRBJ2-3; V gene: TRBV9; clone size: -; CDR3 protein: CASSVSGGSTDTQYF
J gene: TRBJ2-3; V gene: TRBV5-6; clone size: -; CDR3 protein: CASSMTSGSGDTQYF
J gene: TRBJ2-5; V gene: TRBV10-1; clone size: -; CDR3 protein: CASSEQQQETQYF
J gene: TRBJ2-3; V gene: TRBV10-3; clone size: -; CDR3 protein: CAISPSPGTYISSTDTQYF
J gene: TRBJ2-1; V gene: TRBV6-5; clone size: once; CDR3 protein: CASSRWRNNEQFF
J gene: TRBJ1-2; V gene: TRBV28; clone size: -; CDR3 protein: CASTDYGVADYGYTF
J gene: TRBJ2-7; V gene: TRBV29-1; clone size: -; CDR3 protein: CSVQKGSYEQYF
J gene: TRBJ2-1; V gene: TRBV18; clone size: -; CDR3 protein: CASSPGEDEQFF
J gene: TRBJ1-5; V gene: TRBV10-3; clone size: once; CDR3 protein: CAISEGGTPNQPQHF
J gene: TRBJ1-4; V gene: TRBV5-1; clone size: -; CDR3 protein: CASSLAGDATNEKLFF
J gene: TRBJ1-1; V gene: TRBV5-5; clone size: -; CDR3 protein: CASSLMDRLMNTEAFF
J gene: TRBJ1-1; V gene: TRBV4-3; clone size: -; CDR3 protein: CASSQAPGDIVRLGNSNTEAFF
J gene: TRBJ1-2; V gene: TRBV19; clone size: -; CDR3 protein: CASIPGTNYGYTF
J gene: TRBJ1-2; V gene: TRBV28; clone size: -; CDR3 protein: CASATPGTVGGYTF
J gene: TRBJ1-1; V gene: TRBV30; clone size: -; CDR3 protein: CAWSVGERTEAFF
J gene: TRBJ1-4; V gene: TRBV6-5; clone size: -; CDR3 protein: CASSVTRSPPEKLFF
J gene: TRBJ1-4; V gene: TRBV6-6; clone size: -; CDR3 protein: CAIQRGDEKLFF
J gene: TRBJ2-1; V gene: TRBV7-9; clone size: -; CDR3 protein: CASSPRTSGRAVEQFF
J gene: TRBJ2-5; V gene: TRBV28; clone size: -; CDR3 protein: CASSLMGPTGSNQETQYF
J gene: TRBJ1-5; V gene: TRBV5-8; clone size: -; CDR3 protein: CASSFRTGGRRSNQPQHF
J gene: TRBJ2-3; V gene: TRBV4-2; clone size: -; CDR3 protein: CASSQEPAGGAYTDTQYF
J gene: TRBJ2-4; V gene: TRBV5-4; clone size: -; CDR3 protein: CASSPRTSGSLAKNIQYF
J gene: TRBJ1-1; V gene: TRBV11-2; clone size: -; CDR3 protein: CASSSMGQNTEAFF
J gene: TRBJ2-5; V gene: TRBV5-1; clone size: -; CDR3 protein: CARYQETQYF
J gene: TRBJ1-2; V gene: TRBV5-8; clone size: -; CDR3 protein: CASSLGAYGYTF
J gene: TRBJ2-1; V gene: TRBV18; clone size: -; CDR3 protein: CASSPQNRGRPYNEQFF
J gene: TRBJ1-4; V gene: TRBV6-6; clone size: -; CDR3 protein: CASSPHRATNEKLFF
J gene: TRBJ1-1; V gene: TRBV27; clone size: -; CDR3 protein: CASSSPKNTEAFF
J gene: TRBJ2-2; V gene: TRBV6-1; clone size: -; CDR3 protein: CASRPGLADGELFF
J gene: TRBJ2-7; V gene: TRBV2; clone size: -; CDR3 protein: CASKDQGQGILEQYF
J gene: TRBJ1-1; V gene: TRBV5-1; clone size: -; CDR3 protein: CASSPGTGGGEAFF
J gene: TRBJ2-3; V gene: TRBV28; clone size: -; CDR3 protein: CASSSLEDTQYF
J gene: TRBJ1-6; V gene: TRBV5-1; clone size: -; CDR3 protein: CASSLEAVGNSPLHF
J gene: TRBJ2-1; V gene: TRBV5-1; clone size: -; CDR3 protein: CASSLAGANGYNEQFF
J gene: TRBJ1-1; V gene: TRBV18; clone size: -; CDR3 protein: CASSPRGTGDAEAFF
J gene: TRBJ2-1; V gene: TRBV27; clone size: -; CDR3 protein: CASREKPNEQFF
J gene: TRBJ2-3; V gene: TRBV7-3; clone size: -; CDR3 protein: CGRGWSTDTQYF